A selection of T cell receptor beta chains follows, all from one sample in a study of T cell responses to AZD1222 COVID-19 vaccine. Assay: immunoSEQ multiplex PCR; the TCRdb copy retains only in-frame clones and omits some. The sample consists of about 28,000 clones, around 80% of them appearing once. This material consisted of peripheral blood, taken on day 0 of AZD1222 vaccination. All receptors derive from an adult in good health. The CDR3 runs from the conserved cysteine through the conserved F or W. Each record gives: clone size, J gene, D gene, V gene, CDR3 DNA, CDR3 protein. The D gene is left open where the match is weak. Only part of the rows carry a size: once, few, many, or a class if the clone is expanded.

.,TRBJ1-1,.,TRBV9,TGTGCCAGCAGCGTTGGAGGCTATCAGAACACTGAAGCTTTCTTT,CASSVGGYQNTEAFF
.,TRBJ2-7,.,TRBV27,TGTGCCAGCAGTTTAACGTTGGGGTACGAGCAGTACTTC,CASSLTLGYEQYF
.,TRBJ2-3,.,TRBV27,TGTGCCAGCAACGGGGGCCTTAGCACAGATACGCAGTATTTT,CASNGGLSTDTQYF
.,TRBJ2-3,.,TRBV7-2,TGTGCCAGCAGCTTAATGGGACACCACTCTAGCACAGATACGCAGTATTTT,CASSLMGHHSSTDTQYF
.,TRBJ1-4,.,TRBV6-6,TGTGCCAGCAGTGCCCTTTGGGACTCAACTAATGAAAAACTGTTTTTT,CASSALWDSTNEKLFF
.,TRBJ1-1,.,TRBV18,TGTGCCAGCTCACCTGTACAGGTGGGGTCGAACACTGAAGCTTTCTTT,CASSPVQVGSNTEAFF
once,TRBJ2-3,.,TRBV6-2/TRBV6-3,TGTGCCAGCAGTGGCGGGGGCTTTAGCACAGATACGCAGTATTTT,CASSGGGFSTDTQYF
.,TRBJ2-2,.,TRBV19,TGTGCCACGGCGGGGCCGAACACCGGGGAGCTGTTTTTT,CATAGPNTGELFF
.,TRBJ2-3,TRBD2,TRBV5-1,TGCGCCAGCAGCTTGTTCGGGAGGGCGACAGATACGCAGTATTTT,CASSLFGRATDTQYF
.,TRBJ2-5,.,TRBV11-2,TGTGCCAGCAGCTTAAGCGGCGGGGCGTCCCAAGAGACCCAGTACTTC,CASSLSGGASQETQYF
.,TRBJ2-1,TRBD2,TRBV11-2,TGTGCCAGCAGCTTTGGCCGGCTAGCGGGGTTGTTGTCCAATGAGCAGTTCTTC,CASSFGRLAGLLSNEQFF
.,TRBJ2-3,.,TRBV6-5,TGTGCCAGCAGTTTTGGAGACACAGATACGCAGTATTTT,CASSFGDTDTQYF
.,TRBJ2-1,TRBD2,TRBV2,TGTGCCAGTCGCAGCGGGGGGGGATACAATGAGCAGTTCTTC,CASRSGGGYNEQFF
.,TRBJ1-6,.,TRBV14,TGTGCCAGCAGCGCTACTGGGGGCAATTCACCCCTCCACTTT,CASSATGGNSPLHF
.,TRBJ1-6,TRBD1,TRBV2,TGTGCCAGCCAAATCGAACAGGGGACCTCGTCACCCCTCCACTTT,CASQIEQGTSSPLHF
.,TRBJ2-7,TRBD2,TRBV5-5,TGTGCCAGCAGCTTGGGCGGTGCTAGCGGGTTTACCTACGAGCAGTACTTC,CASSLGGASGFTYEQYF
.,TRBJ1-1,.,TRBV18,TGTGCCAGCTCACCGTACGAAACCCCGGACCCTGAAGCTTTCTTT,CASSPYETPDPEAFF
.,TRBJ2-2,TRBD2,TRBV11-2,TGTGCCAGCAGCTTATTTGTATCTAGCGGCTCAAACACCGGGGAGCTGTTTTTT,CASSLFVSSGSNTGELFF
few,TRBJ2-2,.,TRBV4-1,TGCGCCAGCAGCCTAACCCAATCGGGGGGCGGGAACACCGGGGAGCTGTTTTTT,CASSLTQSGGGNTGELFF
.,TRBJ1-1,.,TRBV27,TGTGCCAGCAGGAAGACAGGGAACACTGAAGCTTTCTTT,CASRKTGNTEAFF
few,TRBJ2-5,.,TRBV5-6,TGTGCCAGCAGCTTGGGTCCTGGACAGCAAGAGACCCAGTACTTC,CASSLGPGQQETQYF
.,TRBJ1-4,.,TRBV2,TGTGCCAGCAGCCCTCCGGGACATAGTAATGAAAAACTGTTTTTT,CASSPPGHSNEKLFF
.,TRBJ1-3,.,TRBV9,TGTGCCAGCAGCGCCGTACAGGGCTTCTCTGGAAACACCATATATTTT,CASSAVQGFSGNTIYF
.,TRBJ2-5,.,TRBV11-3,TGTGCCAGCAGCTCTCGGGACTTTCAAGAGACCCAGTACTTC,CASSSRDFQETQYF
.,TRBJ1-1,TRBD1,TRBV5-1,TGCGCCAGCAGCTTCTCAGGGGGCGCTGGGGACACTGAAGCTTTCTTT,CASSFSGGAGDTEAFF
.,TRBJ1-2,.,TRBV27,TGTGCCAGCAGTTCTGGACGGAACTATGGCTACACCTTC,CASSSGRNYGYTF
.,TRBJ2-1,TRBD2,TRBV11-2,TGTGCCAGCAGCGGCGCCGGGACTAGAAACAATGAGCAGTTCTTC,CASSGAGTRNNEQFF
.,TRBJ2-1,TRBD2,TRBV18,TGTGCCAGCTCACCACTCGAAGGCGGGGGGGCCAATGAGCAGTTCTTC,CASSPLEGGGANEQFF
few,TRBJ1-1,.,TRBV10-3,TGTGCCATCAGCCCATTGGGGGGGGCGAACACTGAAGCTTTCTTT,CAISPLGGANTEAFF
.,TRBJ1-4,TRBD1,TRBV5-1,TGCGCCAGCAGCCGTGGACAGGATCGGGAAAAACTGTTTTTT,CASSRGQDREKLFF
once,TRBJ1-3,.,TRBV7-2,TGTGCCAGCAGCTCACGGGACGGACCAGGTCATGTAAACACCATATATTTT,CASSSRDGPGHVNTIYF
.,TRBJ1-1,TRBD1,TRBV3-1/TRBV3-2,TGTGCCAGCAGCCCATACAGGGGGCGGATGAACACTGAAGCTTTCTTT,CASSPYRGRMNTEAFF
few,TRBJ1-5,.,TRBV7-2,TGTGCCAGCAGCCCGCTTTCTAGCAATCAGCCCCAGCATTTT,CASSPLSSNQPQHF
.,TRBJ2-1,TRBD2,TRBV12-3/TRBV12-4,TGTGCCAGCAGTTTATCCGCGGGGGGGGGCACGTTCTTC,CASSLSAGGGTFF
.,TRBJ1-4,TRBD1,TRBV5-1,TGCGCCAGCAGCTTGCAGGGGGCGAAGGATGAAAAACTGTTTTTT,CASSLQGAKDEKLFF
.,TRBJ2-3,TRBD2,TRBV6-4,TGTGCCAGCAGTGACTCTAGCGGGAGGGCAGATACGCAGTATTTT,CASSDSSGRADTQYF
.,TRBJ1-5,TRBD1,TRBV5-1,TGCGCCAGCAGCTTATTTACAGGGGACCAGCCCCAGCATTTT,CASSLFTGDQPQHF
few,TRBJ2-1,TRBD2,TRBV2,TGTGCCAGCAGAACGGGACTAGCGGGACGTGAGCAGTTCTTC,CASRTGLAGREQFF
.,TRBJ2-3,.,TRBV6-1,TGTGCCAGCAGTGAACACCAGGGTAGGACAGATACGCAGTATTTT,CASSEHQGRTDTQYF
.,TRBJ1-2,TRBD1,TRBV28,TGTGCCAGCAGTTCAAAACGGACAGGAACGGGCTATGGCTACACCTTC,CASSSKRTGTGYGYTF
.,TRBJ1-1,.,TRBV3-1/TRBV3-2,TGTGCCAGCAGCCAAGGTGTGTCAGGTAACACTGAAGCTTTCTTT,CASSQGVSGNTEAFF
.,TRBJ2-5,.,TRBV2,TGTGCCAGCAGTGAATTTGAGACCCAGTACTTC,CASSEFETQYF
few,TRBJ1-6,TRBD1,TRBV12-3/TRBV12-4,TGTGCCAGCGGGGACAGGGGACCCCTCCACTTT,CASGDRGPLHF
.,TRBJ1-2,.,TRBV12-3/TRBV12-4,TGTGCCAGCAGCATCAGTAACTATGGCTACACCTTC,CASSISNYGYTF
few,TRBJ2-7,TRBD2,TRBV5-6,TGTGCCAGCAGTCCCTTGGGGGGGAGGTCGTACGAGCAGTACTTC,CASSPLGGRSYEQYF
.,TRBJ1-4,TRBD1,TRBV6-6,TGTGCCAGCAGTTCGACGGCCCCAGGGGGTGAAAAACTGTTTTTT,CASSSTAPGGEKLFF
.,TRBJ1-1,.,TRBV3-1/TRBV3-2,TGTGCCAGCACCCGGAACACTGAAGCTTTCTTT,CASTRNTEAFF
.,TRBJ1-4,TRBD1,TRBV9,TGTGCCAGCAGCGCACGTAGGGACAGTACTAATGAAAAACTGTTTTTT,CASSARRDSTNEKLFF
.,TRBJ1-1,.,TRBV12-3/TRBV12-4,TGTGCCAGCAGTTTGCTAGGACAGTCCGTGGCTTTCTTT,CASSLLGQSVAFF
.,TRBJ1-6,.,TRBV27,TGTGCCAGCAGTTCCATAGAGTCCCATTCACCCCTCCACTTT,CASSSIESHSPLHF
.,TRBJ1-4,.,TRBV9,TGTGCCAGCAGCGGTCGCGGGATTAATGAAAAACTGTTTTTT,CASSGRGINEKLFF
few,TRBJ1-6,.,TRBV6-5,TGTGCCAGCAGGGCAGGGACAAATTCACCCCTCCACTTT,CASRAGTNSPLHF
.,TRBJ2-5,TRBD1,TRBV6-5,TGTGCCAGCAGTCAGGGGGCTCAAGAGACCCAGTACTTC,CASSQGAQETQYF
.,TRBJ1-4,.,TRBV28,TGTGCCAGCAGGGCAGAAGACAGGTTTAATGAAAAACTGTTTTTT,CASRAEDRFNEKLFF
.,TRBJ2-1,TRBD2,TRBV18,TGTGCCAGCTCGCTTACTAGCGGGAGGGTTGGAGAGCAGTTCTTC,CASSLTSGRVGEQFF
.,TRBJ2-1,TRBD2,TRBV5-4,TGTGCCAGCAGCATGAGTACGGCGGGAGCTAATGAGCAGTTCTTC,CASSMSTAGANEQFF
.,TRBJ2-5,.,TRBV24-1,TGTGCCACCGGCCAGAGTGGGGGGGGCTCGAGGATCCAAGAGACCCAGTACTTC,CATGQSGGGSRIQETQYF
few,TRBJ1-2,.,TRBV24-1,TGTGCCACCAGTGATCTGCAGGGTCGCTACACCTTC,CATSDLQGRYTF
.,TRBJ2-2,TRBD2,TRBV3-1/TRBV3-2,TGTGCCAGCAGCCAAGGGACTAGCACCGGGGAGCTGTTTTTT,CASSQGTSTGELFF